This TCR beta chain originates from a study of control samples from healthy donors and cancer patients. Germline CDR1 and CDR2: MDHEN and SYDVKM. The V end was cut by 1 base, the J end by 4 bases, with 10 bases between. CDR3 length equals 14 residues. Generated by immunoSEQ multiplex PCR, the TCRdb table keeps only in-frame clones and is missing some. The top ten clones hold 2.9% of a sample with about 69,000 clones, over 65% of them seen once. This clonotype originated in a woman aged 50 to 60 with lung cancer. V usage is TRBV28 and J usage is TRBJ1-2; no firm D call. The sample consisted of PBMCs. The CDR3 DNA reads as TGTGCCAGCAGTTTATCGGGGATTACCTATGGCTACACCTTC. Amino acids: CASSLSGITYGYTF.